Given below is one T cell receptor beta chain in context. Its specificity is unknown. These data belong to a study of cytotoxic CD8 clonotypes in ibrutinib-treated CLL. Across the study: Responses: roughly 25 partial, 2 complete; after median roughly 63 months, around 15 stayed remitted, about twelve progressed. General study points: Clonality climbed at ibrutinib response, then dropped toward baseline at progression.

Depth targeted 1 in 200,000 to 1 in 1 million T cells, averaging about 9.2x coverage per clonotype. Clones were read by immunoSEQ multiplex PCR, and TCRdb kept only the in-frame ones, dropping some. The table records over 250,000 clones, roughly 76% of them present only once. The ends were cut back, 1 base at V and 4 bases at J, with 19 bases in the middle. This CDR3 comprises 17 residues. Germline CDR1 is MGHRA and CDR2 is YSYEKL. Genomic DNA in an amount of roughly 2 micrograms was extracted from cryopreserved PBMCs and used for the preparation of TCR beta libraries. The TCR was taken from a human donor with chronic lymphocytic leukemia. This specimen was PBMCs, taken at disease progression, from a patient treated with ibrutinib. The rearrangement joins TRBV4-1 to TRBJ1-2; possible D gene TRBD1, 5 bases. The CDR3 protein is CASSQVFAGPRAYGYTF. The CDR3 DNA reads as TGCGCCAGCAGCCAAGTATTCGCCGGTCCCAGGGCCTATGGCTACACCTTC.